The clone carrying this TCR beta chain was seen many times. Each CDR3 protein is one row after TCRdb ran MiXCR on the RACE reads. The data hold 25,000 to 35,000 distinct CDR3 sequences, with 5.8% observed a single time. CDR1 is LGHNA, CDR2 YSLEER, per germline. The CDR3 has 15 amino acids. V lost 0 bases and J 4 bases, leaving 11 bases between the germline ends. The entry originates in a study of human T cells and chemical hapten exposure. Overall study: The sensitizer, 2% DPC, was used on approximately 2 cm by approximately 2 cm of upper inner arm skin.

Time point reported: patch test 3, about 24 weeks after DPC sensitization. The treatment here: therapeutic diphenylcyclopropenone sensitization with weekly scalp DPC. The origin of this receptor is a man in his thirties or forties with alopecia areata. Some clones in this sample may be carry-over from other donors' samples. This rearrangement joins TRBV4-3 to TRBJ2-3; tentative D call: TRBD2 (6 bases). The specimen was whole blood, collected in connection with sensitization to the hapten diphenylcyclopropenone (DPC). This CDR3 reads CASSQDRLVPDTQYF. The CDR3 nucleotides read TGCGCCAGCAGCCAAGATCGACTAGTCCCAGATACGCAGTATTTT.